These 21 T cell receptor beta chains came from one sample sequenced in a study of blood T cells in healthy people across ages. The second PCR ran roughly 7 to 12 cycles with a sample-barcoded 5' primer and J-beta primers. TCRdb analysed the 5' RACE reads with MiXCR anew, one entry per CDR3 protein. The repertoire holds about 1.1 million distinct CDR3 sequences, around two fifths seen once, with approximately 14% in the top ten. Input material: blood. These TCRs come from a man aged 18 to 29 in good health.

The CDR3 coding sequence is TGCGCCAGCAGCTACTCACTTGAGACAGGGGGCGGAAGGTATGGCTACACCTTC. As protein: CASSYSLETGGGRYGYTF. The genes are TRBV5-1 and TRBJ1-2, with 10 bases fitting TRBD1. CDR3 length: 18 residues. Per germline, CDR1 SGHRS and CDR2 YFSETQ. Trimming removed 3 bases from V and 5 bases from J; junction bases left unmatched: 16. The whole variable domain, filled in from reference TRBV5-1 and TRBJ1-2, reads KAGVTQTPRYLIKTRGQQVTLSCSPISGHRSVSWYQQTPGQGLQFLFEYFSETQRNKGNFPGRFSGRQFSNSRSEMNVSTLELGDSALYLCASSYSLETGGGRYGYTFGSGTRLTVV.

This clonotype turned up a few times. The chain employs TRBV25-1 and TRBJ2-1; TRBD2 aligns across 7 bases. The CDR3 length is 15 residues. Germline CDR1 reads MGHDK; CDR2 reads SYGVNS. Trimming cost V 6 bases and J 4 bases; bases outside gene matches: 9. The CDR3 sequence is CASREAGRDYNEQFF. The CDR3 region has the DNA TGTGCCAGCAGAGAAGCGGGGAGAGATTACAATGAGCAGTTCTTC.

This clonotype showed up just a few times. The gene calls are TRBV20-1 and TRBJ2-3; D remains ambiguous. Germline-derived CDR1 and CDR2 are DFQATT and SNEGSKA (reference sequence). V was shortened by 4 bases and J by 0 bases, with 11 bases between the two germline ends. CDR3 size: 14 residues. CDR3 coding DNA: TGCAGTGCTAAGGCCCCTACTAGCACAGATACGCAGTATTTT. It codes for CSAKAPTSTDTQYF.

This clonotype was recorded a few times. The chain is built from TRBV6-2 or TRBV6-3 and TRBJ2-5, with TRBD2 matching over 13 bases. The CDR3 spans 15 residues. Per the germline V gene, CDR1 is MNHEY and CDR2 is SVGEGT. J was trimmed by 3 bases and V by 6 bases; bases with no gene match: 4. The CDR3 protein is CASRSGLAGEETQYF. The CDR3 nucleotides read TGTGCCAGCAGAAGCGGACTAGCGGGGGAAGAGACCCAGTACTTC.

V is TRBV20-1 and J is TRBJ2-5; 7 bases are a match to TRBD2. The CDR3 loop spans 13 amino acids. CDR1 is DFQATT, CDR2 SNEGSKA, per germline (reference sequence). The V and J ends lost 6 bases and 11 bases, in that order; junction bases with no gene match: 15. As DNA, the CDR3 is TGCAGTGCAAACATCATGGGGGGGACTGAGCAGTACTTC. Its translation: CSANIMGGTEQYF.

J is TRBJ1-1 and V is TRBV20-1, with 7 bases lining up with TRBD1. Germline trimming cut 5 bases from V and 3 bases from J; bases unmatched to any gene: 15. Per germline, CDR1 DFQATT and CDR2 SNEGSKA (reference sequence). The CDR3 extends over 16 amino acids. The CDR3, as DNA: TGCAGTGCTGGAAAGGAATTAATCAGGGGGGACACTGAAGCTTTCTTT. This codes for CSAGKELIRGDTEAFF.

The gene calls are TRBV5-1 and TRBJ2-3, with D uncertain. CDR1 and CDR2 (germline): SGHRS, YFSETQ. The germline V and J ends were trimmed by 0 bases and 4 bases, with 12 bases remaining between them. CDR3 length: 15 amino acids. The DNA for the CDR3 is TGCGCCAGCAGCTTGGCCAGGCGGATACCAGATACGCAGTATTTT. Its protein is CASSLARRIPDTQYF.

This clonotype has just one count. CDR3 in amino acids: CASRPPGSGNTIYF. DNA for the CDR3: TGTGCCAGCAGGCCCCCAGGCTCTGGAAACACCATATATTTT. The chain recombines TRBV28 with TRBJ1-3, with D uncertain. The CDR3 contains 14 residues. V gave up 6 bases and J gave up 0 bases, with 9 bases separating them. CDR1 and CDR2 (germline): MDHEN, SYDVKM.

The chain carries TRBV19 and TRBJ1-2; the D gene is possibly TRBD1 (5 bases). The germline gives CDR1 LNHDA, CDR2 SQIVND (reference sequence). This CDR3 is 13 amino acids long. Deletions cut 3 bases from V and 5 bases from J, with 10 bases between. CDR3 loop: CASSIGRVYGYTF. CDR3 nucleotides: TGTGCCAGTAGTATCGGCAGGGTATATGGCTACACCTTC.

This rearrangement joins TRBV18 to TRBJ1-2; perhaps TRBD1 as D (5 bases). V lost 2 bases and J lost 1, with 14 bases in between. The length of the CDR3 is 16 residues. Germline-derived CDR1 and CDR2 are KGHSH and LQKENI. The CDR3 nucleotides are TGTGCCAGCTCACCAGTGAAGGAAGACAGTAACTATGGCTACACCTTC. Amino acid sequence: CASSPVKEDSNYGYTF.

Written as DNA, the CDR3 is TGCAGTGCTAGGGGACTAGCGGGGCCTGACTACGAGCAGTACTTC. It encodes CSARGLAGPDYEQYF. The chain uses TRBV20-1 and TRBJ2-7, with 13 bases lining up with TRBD2. Germline CDR1 reads DFQATT; CDR2 reads SNEGSKA (reference sequence). Trimming took 3 bases from V and 3 from J; bases not matched to a gene: 5. The CDR3 runs 15 residues.

Regarding this clonotype: An end of the junction differs from the germline gene, which may be a read error. This rearrangement joins TRBV12-3 or TRBV12-4 to TRBJ1-2; no clear D gene. This CDR3 has 12 amino acids. CDR3 sequence reads: CASSLANYGYSF. CDR3 bases: TGTGCCAGCAGTTTGGCTAACTATGGCTACTCCTTC.

This rearrangement joins TRBV29-1 to TRBJ1-1, with D perhaps TRBD1 (6 bases). CDR1 is SQVTM and CDR2 is ANQGSEA in the germline V gene. V lost 3 bases, J lost 3 bases, and 17 bases lay in between. The CDR3 sequence is 15 residues long. CDR3 region: CSVDLRGRGDTEAFF. The CDR3 DNA is TGCAGCGTTGATCTCAGGGGAAGGGGCGACACTGAAGCTTTCTTT.

This clonotype has a handful of counts. This chain uses TRBV20-1 with TRBJ1-4, with a tentative D call TRBD1 (5 bases). Germline V gene lookup returns CDR1 DFQATT and CDR2 SNEGSKA (reference sequence). The CDR3 runs to 13 residues. V dropped 5 bases and J dropped 2 bases, with 9 bases sitting between them. This CDR3 is CSAYRDTNEKLFF. The DNA for the CDR3 is TGCAGTGCTTACCGGGACACTAATGAAAAACTGTTTTTT.

This clonotype was seen only a few times. At one of its ends the junction is not consistent with the germline gene, which may arise from a read error. The genes are TRBV7-2 and TRBJ2-7; unclear D gene. CDR1 and CDR2 from the germline V gene are SGHTA and FQGNSA. This CDR3 is 13 amino acids long. The CDR3 DNA is TGTGACAGCAGCTTGGGTACGGCGGCCGAGCAGTACTTC. This sequence encodes CDSSLGTAAEQYF. Drawing the rest from reference TRBV7-2 and TRBJ2-7, the complete variable domain is GAGVSQSPSNKVTEKGKDVELRCDPISGHTALYWYRQSLGQGLEFLIYFQGNSAPDKSGLPSDRFSAERTGGSVSTLTIQRTQQEDSAVYLCDSSLGTAAEQYFGPGTRLTVT.

The V gene is TRBV14, the J gene TRBJ2-3; TRBD1 matches 7 bases. This CDR3 is 16 amino acids long. With V trimmed by 4 bases and J by 0 bases, 7 bases remained unmatched. CDR1 SGHDN and CDR2 FVKESK come from the germline V gene. CDR3 sequence: CASSPWTGRSTDTQYF. In nucleotides, the CDR3 is TGTGCCAGCAGCCCTTGGACAGGCCGCAGCACAGATACGCAGTATTTT.

This clonotype was counted only a few times. The chain carries TRBV20-1 and TRBJ2-1, with D possibly matching TRBD1 (6 bases). The V and J ends lost 6 bases and 4 bases respectively, with 19 bases between them. Germline CDR1 is DFQATT and CDR2 is SNEGSKA (reference sequence). This CDR3 contains 15 residues. The CDR3 is CSATNGRTAYNEQFF. As DNA, the CDR3 is TGCAGTGCCACAAACGGTAGGACAGCATACAATGAGCAGTTCTTC.

The rearrangement joins TRBV20-1 to TRBJ1-1; weak D call: TRBD1 (6 bases). CDR3 length: 13 residues. V lost 5 bases, J lost 6 bases, and 16 bases lay in between. Germline V gene lookup returns CDR1 DFQATT and CDR2 SNEGSKA (reference sequence). The CDR3 DNA reads TGCAGTGCTCATTCTTTCACAGGGCCTGAAGCTTTCTTT. Translating gives CSAHSFTGPEAFF.

The chain links TRBV10-3 to TRBJ2-2; D unresolved. Germline-derived CDR1 and CDR2 are ENHRY and SYGVKD. Trimming shortened V by 10 bases and J by 3 bases, and 15 bases separated the two germline ends. The CDR3 loop spans 14 amino acids. The CDR3 DNA sequence: TGTGCCAGCCACGGGCAGGACCACACCGGGGAGCTGTTTTTT. It encodes CASHGQDHTGELFF.

The chain uses TRBV29-1 and TRBJ1-1; D gene ambiguous. The V gene's germline CDR1 is SQVTM and CDR2 ANQGSEA. CDR3 length equals 12 residues. V gave up 8 bases and J gave up 1 base, with 11 bases separating them. The chain's CDR3 is CSSRAGNTEAFF. The CDR3 DNA reads as TGCAGCTCAAGGGCCGGGAACACTGAAGCTTTCTTT.

This chain joins TRBV6-6 and TRBJ1-2; no clear D. The V gene lost 3 bases and the J gene lost 3 bases, with 11 bases spanning the gap. The CDR3 covers 14 residues. From germline, CDR1 is MNHNY and CDR2 SVGAGI (reference sequence). The CDR3 DNA reads as TGTGCCAGCAGTTATCAGGACGAGGACTATGGCTACACCTTC. It yields the protein CASSYQDEDYGYTF.